The entry that follows covers one TCR beta chain sequence. The sample belongs to a study of blood T cell repertoires in COVID-19. Background on the study: T cells, B-cell-depleted T cells, or PBMCs supplied cDNA or gDNA.

Sequencing used immunoSEQ multiplex PCR; TCRdb keeps in-frame clones, though not all of them. The sample holds approximately 240,000 clones, 80% to 90% seen once. Germline CDR1 LNHDA, CDR2 SQIVND (reference sequence). V shed 6 bases and J 4 bases; nucleotides not matched to a gene: 9. The CDR3 is 15 amino acids. The source of this sequence is a woman aged 45-65 years in a cohort exposed to, infected with or recovered from COVID-19 (not recorded which). The sample was PBMCs or T cells enriched from blood (not recorded which). The chain has TRBV19 and TRBJ2-5; 9 bases match TRBD1. The DNA for the CDR3 is TGTGCCAGTAGGAACGCCGGGACAGGGTCAGAGACCCAGTACTTC. Translated: CASRNAGTGSETQYF.